The 20 T cell receptor beta chains in this list originate from one sample, sequenced in a study of neurological immune-mediated disorders. As to time point: longitudinal time-point 3. Each CDR3 protein is one row after TCRdb ran MiXCR on the 5' RACE reads. The data show about 45,000 distinct CDR3 sequences, roughly 14% seen once. Sequencing input: PBMCs. The receptors stem from a man aged 25-40 years in good health.

This clonotype was recorded many times. The genes are TRBV3-1 and TRBJ1-1, with D possibly being TRBD1 (5 bases). Germline V gene data show CDR1 as LGHDT and CDR2 as YNNKEL (reference sequence). V dropped 2 bases and J dropped 4 bases, with 11 bases sitting between them. The CDR3 contains 14 residues. The CDR3 nucleotides are TGTGCCAGCAGCCAATTGGAAGGGACCACTGAAGCTTTCTTT. Encoded protein: CASSQLEGTTEAFF.

This clonotype showed up many times. This sequence joins TRBV5-4 and TRBJ1-2; a weak D match, TRBD1 (5 bases). The CDR3 totals 16 residues. Trimming pared 1 base from V and 5 bases from J, leaving 18 bases between. Germline CDR1 is SGHNT and CDR2 is YYREEE (reference sequence). The CDR3 protein is CASSLWTAGTRYGYTF. CDR3 DNA sequence: TGTGCCAGCAGCTTGTGGACGGCGGGGACGCGGTATGGCTACACCTTC.

This chain joins TRBV29-1 and TRBJ2-7; possible D gene TRBD1, 5 bases. Trimming cost V 7 bases and J 6 bases, with 10 bases left between them. CDR3 length: 10 amino acids. The V gene's germline CDR1 is SQVTM and CDR2 ANQGSEA. CDR3 DNA sequence: TGCAGCGCAGGTCAGGGCGAGCAGTACTTC. It specifies CSAGQGEQYF.

This clonotype showed up many times. The rearrangement uses TRBV24-1 and TRBJ2-3, with TRBD2 matching over 9 bases. The junction had 4 bases not matched to a gene; V was cut back by 4 bases and J by 0 bases. The CDR3 totals 16 residues. Germline CDR1 reads KGHDR; CDR2 reads SFDVKD. The CDR3 DNA reads TGTGCCACCAGTGACCCTAGCGGGGCGAGCACAGATACGCAGTATTTT. Translation: CATSDPSGASTDTQYF.

This clonotype was seen many times. The J gene is TRBJ2-7, the V gene TRBV15, with D tentatively TRBD1 (6 bases). This CDR3 is built from 15 residues. Germline V gene lookup returns CDR1 LNHNV and CDR2 YYDKDF (reference sequence). V lost 1 base, J lost 0 bases, and 10 bases lay in between. The CDR3 loop is CATSRAGDISYEQYF. The CDR3 DNA sequence: TGTGCCACCAGCAGAGCCGGGGACATCTCCTACGAGCAGTACTTC.

At least ten counts were recorded for this clonotype. V is TRBV15 and J is TRBJ2-1, with D uncertain. The length of the CDR3 is 16 residues. V was clipped by 0 bases and J by 0 bases, with 9 bases between them. CDR1 is LNHNV and CDR2 is YYDKDF in the germline V gene (reference sequence). CDR3: CATSRDLGGSYNEQFF. In DNA form, the CDR3 reads TGTGCCACCAGCAGAGATTTGGGCGGCTCCTACAATGAGCAGTTCTTC.

This clonotype has at least ten counts. The V gene is TRBV6-2 or TRBV6-3, the J gene TRBJ1-4; D may be TRBD1 (5 bases). Germline-derived CDR1 and CDR2 are MNHEY and SVGEGT. Trimming removed 4 bases from V and 6 bases from J, with 18 bases in between. This CDR3 region has 16 residues. The CDR3 region is CASSFATGEVHEKLFF. The CDR3 DNA is TGTGCCAGCAGTTTCGCAACAGGAGAGGTTCATGAAAAACTGTTTTTT.

This clonotype was seen ten or more times. The chain has TRBV5-1 and TRBJ1-4, with 7 bases aligning to TRBD1. Per germline, CDR1 SGHRS and CDR2 YFSETQ. With V trimmed by 4 bases and J by 6 bases, 12 bases remained unmatched. The CDR3 length is 16 residues. The CDR3 loop is CASSISHRGLYEKLFF. The CDR3, as DNA: TGCGCCAGCAGCATTAGCCACAGGGGACTTTATGAAAAACTGTTTTTT.

The chain employs TRBV5-1 and TRBJ2-3, with a weak D call TRBD1 (6 bases). The CDR3 sequence is 13 residues long. Germline CDR1 and CDR2: SGHRS and YFSETQ. Trimming left V 3 bases short and J 3 bases short, with 8 bases between. The CDR3 is CASSYGQTDTQYF. The CDR3 DNA is TGCGCCAGCAGCTACGGACAGACAGATACGCAGTATTTT.

This clonotype was found many times. The chain links TRBV20-1 to TRBJ2-1; TRBD1 matches at 8 bases. The V gene's germline CDR1 is DFQATT and CDR2 SNEGSKA (reference sequence). The CDR3 length is 14 residues. Trimming at V came to 8 bases and at J to 0 bases, leaving 6 bases not matched to a gene. The CDR3 nucleotides are TGCAGTACAGCAGGGGGCTTCTCCTACAATGAGCAGTTCTTC. This codes for CSTAGGFSYNEQFF.

This clonotype was detected ten times or more. The V and J genes are TRBV7-2 and TRBJ1-3; TRBD1 matches at 7 bases. The CDR3 is 15 amino acids. V was pared by 4 bases and J by 1 base, with 4 bases of the junction left unmatched. CDR1 and CDR2 (germline): SGHTA, FQGNSA. CDR3 protein: CASSSFRGSGNTIYF. In DNA form, the CDR3 reads TGTGCCAGCAGCTCCTTCAGGGGGTCTGGAAACACCATATATTTT. The complete variable domain, with remaining parts taken from reference TRBV7-2 and TRBJ1-3, reads GAGVSQSPSNKVTEKGKDVELRCDPISGHTALYWYRQSLGQGLEFLIYFQGNSAPDKSGLPSDRFSAERTGGSVSTLTIQRTQQEDSAVYLCASSSFRGSGNTIYFGEGSWLTVV.

This clonotype has ten or more counts. The gene calls are TRBV7-3 and TRBJ2-3; 8 bases align to TRBD2. The CDR3 spans 22 residues. V dropped 1 base and J dropped 4; count of bases not matched to a gene: 25. CDR1 is SGHTA and CDR2 is FQGTGA in the germline V gene. The CDR3 DNA reads TGTGCCAGCAGCTTAATAATCCCGACCGCGGGAGGTGGGCCGTTGACAGCAGATACGCAGTATTTT. This encodes CASSLIIPTAGGGPLTADTQYF.

This clonotype was counted at least ten times. The chain uses TRBV6-1 and TRBJ1-4; D is ambiguous. Trimming pared 1 base from V and 6 bases from J, leaving 9 bases between. There are 14 residues in the CDR3. CDR1 is MNHNS, CDR2 SASEGT, per germline. The chain's CDR3 is CASSEVGVDEKLFF. CDR3 sequence (DNA): TGTGCCAGCAGTGAAGTAGGCGTGGATGAAAAACTGTTTTTT.

The V call is TRBV7-6, the J call TRBJ2-2; no firm D call. Trimming took off 8 bases at V and 4 bases at J, with 8 bases between the two ends. The CDR3 length is 12 residues. In germline, CDR1 is SGHVS, CDR2 FNYEAQ. The CDR3 loop is CASPGSTGELFF. The CDR3 DNA reads TGTGCCAGCCCGGGTTCCACCGGGGAGCTGTTTTTT. Looking up the rest from reference TRBV7-6 and TRBJ2-2 gives the full variable domain: GAGVSQSPRYKVTKRGQDVALRCDPISGHVSLYWYRQALGQGPEFLTYFNYEAQQDKSGLPNDRFSAERPEGSISTLTIQRTEQRDSAMYRCASPGSTGELFFGEGSRLTVL.

This clonotype was found many times. V usage is TRBV7-2 and J usage is TRBJ2-1; a possible D gene is TRBD2 (5 bases). Trimming pared 6 bases from V and 10 bases from J, leaving 16 bases between. The CDR3 runs 13 residues. Germline V CDR1 and CDR2: SGHTA, FQGNSA. DNA for the CDR3: TGTGCCAGCAGATCCACCCCAGCGGCCGAGCAGTTCTTC. It codes for CASRSTPAAEQFF.

This clonotype came up many times. The V gene is TRBV5-1, the J gene TRBJ2-7; 8 nucleotides agree with TRBD1. The germline gives CDR1 SGHRS, CDR2 YFSETQ. The CDR3 totals 15 residues. The V and J ends lost 0 bases and 2 bases, in that order; junction bases with no gene match: 4. This CDR3 reads CASSLVSGGTYEQYF. The CDR3 bases are TGCGCCAGCAGCTTGGTGTCAGGGGGCACCTACGAGCAGTACTTC.

This clonotype has at least ten counts. J is TRBJ1-1 and V is TRBV3-1; 7 bases agree with TRBD1. CDR3 length: 13 amino acids. V was pared by 4 bases and J by 1 base, with 0 bases of the junction left unmatched. Germline lookup yields CDR1 LGHDT and CDR2 YNNKEL (reference sequence). CDR3 region: CASSRQGNTEAFF. CDR3 nucleotides: TGTGCCAGCAGCCGACAGGGGAACACTGAAGCTTTCTTT.

This clonotype has a count of ten or more. The gene calls are TRBV5-1 and TRBJ2-2; D call uncertain. The germline CDR1 and CDR2 sequences are SGHRS and YFSETQ. This CDR3 has 14 residues. Trimming stripped 0 bases from V and 4 bases from J, with 7 bases between. CDR3 loop: CASSLATSTGELFF. The CDR3 nucleotides read TGCGCCAGCAGCTTGGCCACAAGCACCGGGGAGCTGTTTTTT. The full variable domain, in which reference TRBV5-1 and TRBJ2-2 provide the parts outside the CDR3, is KAGVTQTPRYLIKTRGQQVTLSCSPISGHRSVSWYQQTPGQGLQFLFEYFSETQRNKGNFPGRFSGRQFSNSRSEMNVSTLELGDSALYLCASSLATSTGELFFGEGSRLTVL.

The sample holds many counts of this clonotype. The CDR3 spells CSATGTSSTGELFF. CDR3 coding DNA: TGCAGTGCTACCGGGACTAGTTCCACCGGGGAGCTGTTTTTT. This rearrangement joins TRBV20-1 to TRBJ2-2; TRBD2 agrees at 8 bases. With V trimmed by 4 bases and J by 4 bases, 5 bases remained unmatched. CDR1 and CDR2 from the germline V gene are DFQATT and SNEGSKA (reference sequence). The CDR3 is 14 amino acids.

Worth noting for this clonotype: Germline is not matched at one junction end, which may reflect a read error. The chain is built from TRBV7-2 and TRBJ2-7; 7 nucleotides agree with TRBD2. Germline lookup yields CDR1 SGHTA and CDR2 FQGNSA. This CDR3 spans 15 amino acids. CDR3 amino acids: CASSTSGLGSYEQYF. The CDR3 DNA is TGTGCCAGCAGCACGAGTGGACTAGGCTCCTACGAGCAATACTTC.